What follows is one T cell receptor (beta chain) and its context. Many counts were recorded for this clonotype. Its antigen is unknown. The input lacks base qualities; no much larger clone sits a single base away. The CDR3 goes from the cysteine to the phenylalanine over 13 residues. Only the CDR3 part of the read is kept: 39 bases, read in frame from the first base. V loses 3 bases at its end and J loses 8 bases; junction bases beyond the gene matches: 0. The germline V gene (reference sequence) yields DFQATT for CDR1 and SNEGSKA for CDR2. This record belongs to a study of T-cell reconstitution after alpha-beta-depleted transplantation in children listed by TCRdb under 2016. General notes on the study: Using TCR repertoire profiling, the study followed T-cell immune reconstitution in a quantitative way in children after TCRalphabeta/CD19-depleted allogeneic hematopoietic cell transplantation.

Receptors were amplified or captured by PCR. The sequencing machine was an Illumina HiSeq 2500. TCR library preparation used molecular barcoding, with unique molecular identifiers applied to normalize quantification of the TCRbeta repertoire. Starting from the raw public reads, TCRdb applied fastp trimming at Q25, assembled clones with MiXCR and retained in-frame beta chains. Rows are unified per CDR3 protein, each entry keeping the most common DNA and genes. A total of 480,000 or so distinct CDR3 sequences appear in this sample, about 10% of them only once. 2% to 2.5% of the sample lies in the top ten. Results the study describes overall, beyond this receptor: The apparently early recovery of alphabetaT-cell counts about two months after transplant reportedly depended on only several hundred rapidly expanded clones that came from non-depleted graft cells. Over subsequent months, a decline in hyperexpanded clone frequencies was noted, and after one year, T-cell counts and TCRbeta diversity were mostly ascribed to newly produced T cells. In some patients, the high TCRbeta diversity seen at day 60 was put down to recipient T cells and intrathymic progenitors that had survived conditioning.

The treatment or condition label for this specimen denotes: allogeneic hematopoietic cell transplantation with graft depleted of TCRalphabeta T cells and CD19 B cells. TCRalphabeta/CD19-depleted allogeneic hematopoietic cell grafts were given to the transplant recipients, all of whom were children. The chain was built from TRBV20-1 and TRBJ2-1, with 14 bases in between that match TRBD2. This TCR was recovered from a child younger than 10 with inherited bone marrow failure, due to receive a stem cell transplant. The input for sequencing was PBMCs, taken before TCRalphabeta/CD19-depleted stem cell transplant. The CDR3 loop reads CSARTSGRDEQFF. The sequence in DNA is TGCAGTGCTAGGACTAGCGGGAGGGATGAGCAGTTCTTC.